This TCR beta chain comes out of a study of cytomegalovirus exposure and HLA in healthy donors. Overall study: HLA-typed donors were the source of approximately 80 million unique TCRs held in an early data release.

PCR primers comprised 60 Vbeta and 13 Jbeta primers. Data came from immunoSEQ multiplex PCR; TCRdb stores just in-frame clones and leaves some out. The sample holds some 150,000 clones, roughly 85% seen once. Worth noting for this clone: Its specificity is unknown.

General study points: About 87% or about 30% of the time was how often most TCR beta V segments were productive, according to an earlier analysis.

V shed 3 bases and J 9 bases; nucleotides not matched to a gene: 5. From germline, CDR1 is SEHNR and CDR2 FQNEAQ (reference sequence). CDR3 length: 15 residues. This cohort consisted of healthy bone marrow donors. Likely unrecorded immune exposures existed in these nominally healthy donors. Sequencing used PBMCs. The sequence was collected from a male donor in good health and CMV-seronegative. The chain combines TRBV7-9 with TRBJ2-1; 13 nucleotides align to TRBD2. CDR3 coding DNA: TGTGCCAGCAGCTTCGGGACTAGCGGGACGGGTGAGCAGTTCTTC. It codes for CASSFGTSGTGEQFF.